This T cell receptor beta chain was identified in a study of blood T cells in healthy people across ages. Points from the study as a whole: TCR beta diversity tracked closely with naive T cell percentage.

This clonotype was counted many times. As yet, its antigen is unknown. Donors were systemically healthy Caucasian individuals from Russia aged about 6 to 95 years. There are 15 residues in the CDR3. V shed 7 bases, J shed 8 bases, and the junction held 14 bases outside the gene matches. Germline CDR1 and CDR2: SGHRS and YFSETQ. With a J-beta primer mix and a sample-barcoded 5' primer, a second PCR ran about 7 to 11 cycles. A template-switch adaptor with 12 random nucleotides tagged each cDNA molecule. Each sample provided no less than 2.5 million CDR3-containing paired-end reads. MiXCR was run by TCRdb on the 5' RACE reads, yielding one entry per CDR3 protein. This sample carries about 650,000 distinct CDR3 sequences, roughly 32% of them seen once, and the ten largest clones take 15%.

This TCR derives from a woman of 80 years or more in good health. Sequenced: blood. The genes are TRBV5-1 and TRBJ2-1; 8 bases map to TRBD2. In DNA form, the CDR3 reads TGCGCCAGCTCCTCCTATGGGCCCGGGGGGGATGAGCAGTTCTTC. Residues: CASSSYGPGGDEQFF.